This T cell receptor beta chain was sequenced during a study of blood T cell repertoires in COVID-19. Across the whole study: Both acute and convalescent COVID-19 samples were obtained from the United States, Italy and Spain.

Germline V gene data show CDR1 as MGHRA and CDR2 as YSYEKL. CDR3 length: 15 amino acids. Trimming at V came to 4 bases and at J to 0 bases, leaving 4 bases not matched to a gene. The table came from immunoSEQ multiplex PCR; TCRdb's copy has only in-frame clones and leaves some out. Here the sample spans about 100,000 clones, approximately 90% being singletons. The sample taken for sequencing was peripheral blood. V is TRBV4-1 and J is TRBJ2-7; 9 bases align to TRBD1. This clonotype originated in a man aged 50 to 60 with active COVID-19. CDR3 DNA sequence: TGCGCCAGCAGCCGCCTACAGGGGGCCTCCTACGAGCAGTACTTC. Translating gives CASSRLQGASYEQYF.